These 15 T cell receptor beta chains were all obtained from the same sample, sequenced in a study of shared clonotypes between healthy human individuals. Repertoires were generated with immunoSEQ multiplex PCR, while TCRdb's copy carries only in-frame clones and drops some. The sample yields approximately 2.5 million clones, 90% to 95% seen once. Specimen: naive CD4+ T cells from PBMCs. Regarding subset: CD45RA+ positively selected. All receptors come from a man younger than 35 in good health. Some clones in this sample may be carry-over from other donors' samples.

The chain couples TRBV6-5 to TRBJ2-3; 7 nucleotides align to TRBD1. The CDR3 has 14 amino acids. Germline V lookup: CDR1 MNHEY, CDR2 SVGAGI. J gave up 2 bases and V 10 bases, and 9 bases lay outside the gene matches. This CDR3 reads CATHRGNPTDTQYF. The CDR3 DNA is TGTGCCACTCACAGGGGAAACCCCACAGATACGCAGTATTTT.

The chain is built from TRBV7-2 and TRBJ2-1, with D perhaps TRBD2 (6 bases). Between the trimmed V and J ends, which lost 3 bases and 6 bases, there was a span of 18 bases. This CDR3 region has 16 residues. CDR1 and CDR2 from the germline V gene are SGHTA and FQGNSA. CDR3 sequence (DNA): TGTGCCAGCAGCTTCATTCCGGGAGCGGTGGGCAATGAGCAGTTCTTC. As protein: CASSFIPGAVGNEQFF.

The chain couples TRBV21-1 to TRBJ1-2. TRBV21-1 is shown as a pseudogene. There are 11 residues in the CDR3. The CDR3 DNA reads TGTGCCAGCAGCAAGCGGCGGTGCTACACCTTC. This gives the protein CASSKRRCYTF.

This rearrangement joins TRBV7-3 to TRBJ2-1; D may match TRBD1 or TRBD2 (5 bases each). Germline V CDR1 and CDR2: SGHTA, FQGTGA. Trimming cost V 2 bases and J 3 bases, with 14 bases left between them. This CDR3 spans 16 amino acids. For the CDR3, the DNA is TGTGCCAGCAGCTTACAGCTCCGTGGGGGCTACAATGAGCAGTTCTTC. Its protein product is CASSLQLRGGYNEQFF. Complete variable domain (other parts from reference TRBV7-3 and TRBJ2-1): GAGVSQTPSNKVTEKGKYVELRCDPISGHTALYWYRQSLGQGPEFLIYFQGTGAADDSGLPNDRFFAVRPEGSVSTLKIQRTERGDSAVYLCASSLQLRGGYNEQFFGPGTRLTVL.

The J gene is TRBJ2-3, the V gene TRBV11-1; D is ambiguous. Germline loops: CDR1 SGHAT, CDR2 FQDESV (reference sequence). The germline V and J ends were trimmed by 6 bases and 0 bases, with 13 bases remaining between them. There are 15 residues in the CDR3. The DNA for the CDR3 is TGTGCCAGCAGGTTGGGAAGCCGGAGCACAGATACGCAGTATTTT. Amino acids: CASRLGSRSTDTQYF.

The chain carries TRBV29-1 and TRBJ1-5; D may be TRBD1 (6 bases). Germline assignment: CDR1 SQVTM and CDR2 ANQGSEA. The CDR3 length is 13 residues. V lost 7 bases to trimming and J lost 6 bases, with 16 bases between them. The CDR3 region is CSGGGGAGQPQHF. The CDR3 DNA reads as TGCAGCGGCGGGGGGGGCGCGGGTCAGCCCCAGCATTTT.

Details on this clone: The sample holds other DNA sequences that translate to the same CDR3. The chain recombines TRBV2 with TRBJ2-7; D call uncertain. Trimming stripped 3 bases from V and 1 base from J, with 7 bases between. The CDR3 is made up of 13 amino acids. Germline CDR1 is SNHLY and CDR2 is FYNNEI. The CDR3 region has the DNA TGTGCCAGCAGTGATTGGGGTTCCTACGAGCAGTACTTC. It specifies CASSDWGSYEQYF.

The count of this clone is one. The chain recombines TRBV2 with TRBJ2-1, with 8 bases that match TRBD2. CDR1 and CDR2 from the germline V gene are SNHLY and FYNNEI. CDR3 size: 16 residues. Germline trimming cut 4 bases from V and 7 bases from J; bases unmatched to any gene: 12. The CDR3: CASSGEISGIGNEQFF. CDR3 sequence (DNA): TGTGCCAGCAGTGGAGAAATTAGCGGGATTGGGAATGAGCAGTTCTTC.

V is TRBV18 and J is TRBJ2-2; 10 bases map to TRBD1. The germline V gene has CDR1 KGHSH and CDR2 LQKENI. V gave up 5 bases and J gave up 5 bases; unmatched junction bases: 5. This CDR3 comprises 15 residues. This CDR3 is CASSRQGQGTGELFF. The CDR3 nucleotides read TGTGCCAGCTCAAGGCAGGGACAGGGGACCGGGGAGCTGTTTTTT.

This chain connects TRBV11-2 to TRBJ2-7; 7 bases agree with TRBD2. The germline gives CDR1 SGHAT, CDR2 FQNNGV. The CDR3 is 15 amino acids. J gave up 6 bases and V 2 bases, and 10 bases lay outside the gene matches. This chain's CDR3 is CASSLRWEGRGEQYF. The CDR3 DNA follows: TGTGCCAGCAGCTTAAGGTGGGAGGGCCGGGGCGAGCAGTACTTC. The whole variable domain, remainder taken from reference TRBV11-2 and TRBJ2-7, is EAGVAQSPRYKIIEKRQSVAFWCNPISGHATLYWYQQILGQGPKLLIQFQNNGVVDDSQLPKDRFSAERLKGVDSTLKIQPAKLEDSAVYLCASSLRWEGRGEQYFGPGTRLTVT.

The chain has TRBV7-3 and TRBJ2-5; D is perhaps TRBD2 (6 bases). This CDR3 spans 16 amino acids. Germline CDR1 is SGHTA and CDR2 is FQGTGA. Trimming left V 6 bases short and J 3 bases short, with 20 bases between. The CDR3 coding sequence is TGTGCCAGCAGACAAAGCAGGAGGGGTCAAAAAGAGACCCAGTACTTC. Protein: CASRQSRRGQKETQYF.

This chain links TRBV7-2 with TRBJ1-6, with unresolved D. The CDR3 consists of 16 residues. Trimming left V 1 base short and J 9 bases short, with 16 bases between. The germline gives CDR1 SGHTA, CDR2 FQGNSA. CDR3 bases: TGTGCCAGCAGCTTAGGGGCCTCTCAGAGGTCTTCACCCCTCCACTTT. This encodes CASSLGASQRSSPLHF. The full variable domain, completed using reference TRBV7-2 and TRBJ1-6, is GAGVSQSPSNKVTEKGKDVELRCDPISGHTALYWYRQSLGQGLEFLIYFQGNSAPDKSGLPSDRFSAERTGGSVSTLTIQRTQQEDSAVYLCASSLGASQRSSPLHFGNGTRLTVT.

The rearrangement uses TRBV6-1 and TRBJ2-1; 8 bases are a match to TRBD1. Trimming took 4 bases from V and 3 from J; bases not matched to a gene: 2. The CDR3 sequence is 14 residues long. Germline V gene sequence: CDR1 MNHNS, CDR2 SASEGT. CDR3 loop: CASSGTGGYNEQFF. In DNA, the CDR3 is TGTGCCAGCAGTGGCACAGGGGGCTACAATGAGCAGTTCTTC.

This chain links TRBV11-3 with TRBJ2-2; D is unresolved. The CDR3 runs 14 residues. V lost 3 bases, J lost 1 base, and 6 bases lay in between. CDR1 SGHNT and CDR2 YENEEA come from the germline V gene. In DNA form, the CDR3 reads TGTGCCAGCAGCTTCGGGCTGAACACCGGGGAGCTGTTTTTT. This translates into CASSFGLNTGELFF.

This clone was picked up one time. The rearrangement joins TRBV11-2 to TRBJ2-1; D call uncertain. The CDR3 loop spans 17 amino acids. Trimming removed 1 base from V and 6 bases from J, with 19 bases in between. The germline gives CDR1 SGHAT, CDR2 FQNNGV. The CDR3 region is CASSLASLTRRANEQFF. The CDR3 region has the DNA TGTGCCAGCAGCTTAGCGTCGTTGACACGAAGGGCCAATGAGCAGTTCTTC.